Following are 13 T cell receptor beta chains from one sample sequenced in a study of T-cell memory formation after mild COVID-19. Via MiXCR, TCRdb re-called the 5' RACE reads, giving one row per CDR3 protein. Of approximately 210,000 distinct CDR3 sequences listed, around 17% are singletons. The sequenced sample consisted of PBMCs or a T cell subset sorted from them (not recorded which). Receptor source: an adult woman who had mild COVID-19 (a few samples of this study predate the infection). Cell type and time point are not known.

This clonotype has only a few counts. The chain combines TRBV5-1 with TRBJ1-1, with 9 bases aligning to TRBD1. This CDR3 is built from 15 residues. Looked up from germline, CDR1 is SGHRS and CDR2 is YFSETQ. The trim removed 4 bases at V and 4 bases at J, leaving 8 bases unmatched. CDR3 region: CASSPRTGEVTEAFF. Here the CDR3 DNA reads TGCGCCAGCAGCCCTCGGACAGGGGAGGTCACTGAAGCTTTCTTT.

J is TRBJ2-7 and V is TRBV20-1, with 8 bases that match TRBD1. V shed 5 bases, J shed 3 bases, and the junction held 9 bases outside the gene matches. Germline assignment: CDR1 DFQATT and CDR2 SNEGSKA (reference sequence). The CDR3 spans 14 residues. The CDR3 DNA reads as TGCAGTGCTGAAGACAGGGGTCGAAACTACGAGCAGTACTTC. Encoded protein: CSAEDRGRNYEQYF.

This clonotype was seen more than once but under ten times. The rearrangement links TRBV20-1 to TRBJ1-2; possibly TRBD1 for D (5 bases). Trimming took off 6 bases at V and 7 bases at J, with 15 bases between the two ends. The CDR3 is made up of 12 amino acids. Germline values: CDR1 DFQATT, CDR2 SNEGSKA (reference sequence). The CDR3 nucleotides are TGCAGTGCCACCCGAGGGGCTAGTGGCTACACCTTC. This codes for CSATRGASGYTF.

This chain connects TRBV3-1 to TRBJ2-4, with D perhaps matching TRBD2 (6 bases). V lost 4 bases to trimming and J lost 6 bases, with 10 bases between them. The CDR3 is made up of 13 amino acids. Germline CDR1 is LGHDT and CDR2 is YNNKEL (reference sequence). The CDR3 here is CASSLGGVNIQYF. The CDR3 nucleotides are TGTGCCAGCAGCCTTGGAGGGGTAAACATTCAGTACTTC.

This CDR3 reads CASSRRGSGELFF. The CDR3 DNA follows: TGTGCCAGCAGCCGCCGGGGATCCGGGGAGCTGTTTTTT. V usage is TRBV14 and J usage is TRBJ2-2; perhaps TRBD2 as D (5 bases). CDR1 SGHDN and CDR2 FVKESK come from the germline V gene. CDR3 length: 13 amino acids. V lost 4 bases and J lost 6, with 9 bases in between.

This clonotype was seen a few times. V is TRBV12-3 or TRBV12-4 and J is TRBJ1-5; maybe TRBD1 (5 bases). The V gene lost 6 bases and the J gene lost 11 bases, with 14 bases spanning the gap. The CDR3 runs to 12 residues. Here the CDR3 DNA reads TGTGCCAGCAGGGGCACGGGGACGGCCCAGCATTTT. It specifies CASRGTGTAQHF.

This chain links TRBV4-1 with TRBJ1-2, with D perhaps matching TRBD1 (5 bases). This CDR3 comprises 14 residues. The V gene lost 0 bases and the J gene lost 4 bases, with 9 bases spanning the gap. Looked up from germline, CDR1 is MGHRA and CDR2 is YSYEKL. CDR3: CASSQDGQGYGYTF. The CDR3 DNA follows: TGCGCCAGCAGCCAAGATGGGCAGGGCTATGGCTACACCTTC.

The chain couples TRBV20-1 to TRBJ2-5; D remains ambiguous. Per germline, CDR1 DFQATT and CDR2 SNEGSKA (reference sequence). V lost 1 base, J lost 2 bases, and 11 bases lay in between. The CDR3 extends over 14 amino acids. The CDR3 nucleotides are TGCAGTGCTAGAGGGACCCCCGAGCAAGAGACCCAGTACTTC. It codes for CSARGTPEQETQYF.

At least ten counts were recorded for this clonotype. The gene calls are TRBV27 and TRBJ2-1; the match to TRBD2 covers 8 bases. The V and J ends lost 6 bases and 7 bases, in that order; junction bases with no gene match: 11. The length of the CDR3 is 15 residues. The germline V gene encodes CDR1 MNHEY and CDR2 SMNVEV (reference sequence). DNA of the CDR3: TGTGCCAGCAGAGAACGGGGGGGCCTAGGTAATGAGCAGTTCTTC. Protein product: CASRERGGLGNEQFF.

In this sample, this clonotype turned up a few times. The chain couples TRBV5-4 to TRBJ2-3, with a weak D call TRBD1 (5 bases). In germline, CDR1 is SGHNT, CDR2 YYREEE (reference sequence). The CDR3 spans 15 residues. The ends were cut back, 1 base at V and 2 bases at J, with 11 bases in the middle. The CDR3 region has the DNA TGTGCCAGCAGCTTGAAGACAGCGAACACAGATACGCAGTATTTT. Amino acid sequence: CASSLKTANTDTQYF.

This clonotype has just a few counts. V gene TRBV4-1 combines with J gene TRBJ2-2; no clear D. Germline V gene lookup returns CDR1 MGHRA and CDR2 YSYEKL. The CDR3 length is 18 residues. V was cut by 0 bases and J by 5 bases, with 19 bases left in between. CDR3 DNA sequence: TGCGCCAGCAGCCAAGAAGAATTGGCTTCGATTAGGACCGGGGAGCTGTTTTTT. Translated, it gives CASSQEELASIRTGELFF.

This clonotype was observed once. V is TRBV5-1 and J is TRBJ2-5; 11 nucleotides match TRBD2. The ends lost 4 bases at V and 3 bases at J; junction bases unmatched: 8. The CDR3 spans 16 residues. Germline V lookup: CDR1 SGHRS, CDR2 YFSETQ. The CDR3 spells CASSPTSGTTKETQYF. In DNA, the CDR3 is TGCGCCAGCAGCCCGACTAGCGGGACCACCAAAGAGACCCAGTACTTC.

This clonotype turned up a few times. This chain joins TRBV18 and TRBJ1-5, with TRBD1 matching 10 bases. The CDR3 covers 15 residues. Germline loops: CDR1 KGHSH, CDR2 LQKENI. Losses at the gene ends were 5 bases for V and 6 bases for J; bases not matched to a gene: 7. Here the CDR3 DNA reads TGTGCCAGCTCAACCGGGACAGGGGTTACTCAGCCCCAGCATTTT. This sequence encodes CASSTGTGVTQPQHF.